Reported below is one T cell receptor beta chain. Antigen: not known. The data belong to a study of post-analysis software for immune sequencing data. Study-wide context: Relapsing-remitting, secondary progressive and progressive-relapsing multiple sclerosis courses were included.

Study-wide results and caveats: Controls had lower frequencies than patients of five or six TRBV segments, which included TRBV5-6, TRBV5-1 and TRBV20-1.

Germline assignment: CDR1 MNHEY and CDR2 SVGAGI. CDR3 length: 12 amino acids. Trimming removed 2 bases at V and 9 bases at J, with 10 bases between. Unique molecular identifiers tagged the TCR beta cDNA libraries. TCRdb re-called the PCR reads through MiXCR, storing one row per CDR3 protein. The sample records 550,000 to 700,000 distinct CDR3 sequences, 40% to 50% being singletons. The origin of this receptor is a girl aged 10-17 years with multiple sclerosis. Sequenced: blood. This chain joins TRBV6-5 and TRBJ1-1; D perhaps matches TRBD1 (6 bases). CDR3 nucleotide sequence: TGTGCCAGCAGTTACGAAGGACAGAAAGCTTTCTTT. Residues: CASSYEGQKAFF.